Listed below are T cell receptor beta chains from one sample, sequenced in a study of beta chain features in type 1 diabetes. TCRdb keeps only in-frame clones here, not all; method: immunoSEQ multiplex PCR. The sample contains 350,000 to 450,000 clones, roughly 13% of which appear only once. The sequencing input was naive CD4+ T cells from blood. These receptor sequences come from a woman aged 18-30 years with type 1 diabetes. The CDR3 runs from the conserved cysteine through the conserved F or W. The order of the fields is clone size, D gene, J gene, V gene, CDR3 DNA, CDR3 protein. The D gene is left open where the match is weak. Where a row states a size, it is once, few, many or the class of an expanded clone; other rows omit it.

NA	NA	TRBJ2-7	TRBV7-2	TGTGCCAGCAGCTTAGGCCCCGGCGAGCAGTACTTC	CASSLGPGEQYF
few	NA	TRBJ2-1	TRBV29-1	TGCAGCGCTAGCAATGCGAGAGACTACAATGAGCAGTTCTTC	CSASNARDYNEQFF
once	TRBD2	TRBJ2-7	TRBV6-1	TGTGCCAGCAGGACTAGCGGATACTACGAGCAGTACTTC	CASRTSGYYEQYF
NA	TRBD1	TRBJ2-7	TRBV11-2	TGTGCCAGCACCAATCAGGGGGCGTTCGAGCAGTACTTC	CASTNQGAFEQYF
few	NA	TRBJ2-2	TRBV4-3	TGCGCCAGCAGCCAAGTCGACAGGAACACCGGGGAGCTGTTTTTT	CASSQVDRNTGELFF
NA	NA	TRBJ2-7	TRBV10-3	TGTGCCATCAGTGACGGGGGGCAGTACTTC	CAISDGGQYF
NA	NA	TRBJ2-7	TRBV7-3	TGTGCCAGCAGCCCCCCCAGGTCCTACGAGCAGTACTTC	CASSPPRSYEQYF
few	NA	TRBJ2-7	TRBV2	TGTGCCACCTCTGGCCCGGGTGGCGAGCAGTACTTC	CATSGPGGEQYF
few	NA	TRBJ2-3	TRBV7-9	TGTGCCAGCAGCTTATCACTAGGTTCAGATACGCAGTATTTT	CASSLSLGSDTQYF
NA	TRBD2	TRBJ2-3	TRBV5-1	TGCGCCAGCAGCTTGTTGGGGGGGTCCGATACGCAGTATTTT	CASSLLGGSDTQYF
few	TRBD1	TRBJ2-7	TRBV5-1	TGCGCCAGCAGCCACCCCGGGACAGGGTTCTACGAGCAGTACTTC	CASSHPGTGFYEQYF
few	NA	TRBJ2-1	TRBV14	TGTGCCAGCAGCCAAGACCTAGCTACCGATGAGCAGTTCTTC	CASSQDLATDEQFF
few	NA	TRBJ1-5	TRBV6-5	TGTGCCAGCAGTTATCAGGTCTCTCAGCCCCAGCATTTT	CASSYQVSQPQHF
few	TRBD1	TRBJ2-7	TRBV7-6	TGTGCCAGCAGCTCCAGGGGACAGGGGAGCTCCTACGAGCAGTACTTC	CASSSRGQGSSYEQYF
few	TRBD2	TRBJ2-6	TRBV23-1	TGCGCCAGCAGTTTGACTAGCGCAAAAATCTCTGGGGCCAACGTCCTGACTTTC	CASSLTSAKISGANVLTF
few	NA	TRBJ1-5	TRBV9	TGTGCCAGCAGCTTCCTCCGACGGCGCGGAAGCAATCAGCCCCAGCATTTT	CASSFLRRRGSNQPQHF
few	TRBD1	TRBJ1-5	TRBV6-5	TGTGCCAGCAGTTTGGACAGGGTGGGTCAGCCCCAGCATTTT	CASSLDRVGQPQHF
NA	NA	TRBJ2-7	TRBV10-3	TGTGCCATCAGCCGATTGGAGTCAGGGGCGTCAGGAGAGCAGTACTTC	CAISRLESGASGEQYF
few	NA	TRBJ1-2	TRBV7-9	TGTGCCAGCAGCACGGGTTTGAGCAATGGCTACACCTTC	CASSTGLSNGYTF
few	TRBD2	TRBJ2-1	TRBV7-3	TGTGCCAGCAGCTTAACGTCAGCGGGAGGCATGAATGAGCAGTTCTTC	CASSLTSAGGMNEQFF
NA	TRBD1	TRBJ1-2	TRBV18	TGTGCCAGCTCACGGGGACAGACGAATGGCTACACCTTC	CASSRGQTNGYTF
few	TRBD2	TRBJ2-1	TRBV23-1	TGCGCCAGCAGTCAACTCCCGACTAGCCACGGCTCCTACAATGAGCAGTTCTTC	CASSQLPTSHGSYNEQFF
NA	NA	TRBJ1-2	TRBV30	TGTGCCTGGCTTCGTTTGGCCTATGGCTACACCTTC	CAWLRLAYGYTF
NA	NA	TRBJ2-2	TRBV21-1	TGTGCCAGCAGCAAAAGAGCAGGGGACGGCACCGGGGAGCTGTTTTTT	CASSKRAGDGTGELFF
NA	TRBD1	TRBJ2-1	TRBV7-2	TGTGCCAGCAGCCCCCATATAGGGACAGGGGGGAGTGAGCAGTTCTTC	CASSPHIGTGGSEQFF
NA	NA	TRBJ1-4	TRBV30	TGTGCCTCCGGCGGGACCTTAGATGAAAAACTGTTTTTT	CASGGTLDEKLFF
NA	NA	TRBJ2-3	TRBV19	TGTGCCAGTAACCCGGGACATATCACAGATACGCAGTATTTT	CASNPGHITDTQYF
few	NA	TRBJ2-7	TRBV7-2	TGTGCCAGCAGCTTAGGGCTCAGTCGCTCGGGGTACGAGCAGTACTTC	CASSLGLSRSGYEQYF
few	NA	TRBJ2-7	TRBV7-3	TGTGCCAGCAGCCCAGGGGTGGCGGGAGCCGGATACGAGCAGTACTTC	CASSPGVAGAGYEQYF
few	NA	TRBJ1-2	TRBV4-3	TGCGCCAGCAGCCGGGGGCAATACTATGGCTACACCTTC	CASSRGQYYGYTF
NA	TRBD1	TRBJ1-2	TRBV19	TGTGCCAGTACCCCGAAACCAGGGGGCTCTTGGGGCTACACCTTC	CASTPKPGGSWGYTF